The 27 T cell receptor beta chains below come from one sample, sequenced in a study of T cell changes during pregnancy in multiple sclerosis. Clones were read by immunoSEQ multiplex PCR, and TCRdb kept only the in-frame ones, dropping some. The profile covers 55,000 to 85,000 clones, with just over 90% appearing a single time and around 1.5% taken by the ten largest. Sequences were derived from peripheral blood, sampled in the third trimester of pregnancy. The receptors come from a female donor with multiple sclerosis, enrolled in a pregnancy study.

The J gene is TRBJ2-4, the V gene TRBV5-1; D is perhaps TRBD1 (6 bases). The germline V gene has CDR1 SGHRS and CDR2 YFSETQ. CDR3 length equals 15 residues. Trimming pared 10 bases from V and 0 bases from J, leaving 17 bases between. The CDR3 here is CASRGGSEAKNIQYF. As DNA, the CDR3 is TGCGCCTCCCGAGGGGGTAGCGAAGCCAAAAACATTCAGTACTTC.

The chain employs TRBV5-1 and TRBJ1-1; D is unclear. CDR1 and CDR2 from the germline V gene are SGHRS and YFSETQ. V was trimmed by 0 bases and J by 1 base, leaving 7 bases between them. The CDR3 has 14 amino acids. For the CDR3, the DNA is TGCGCCAGCAGCTTGGGGGCAGCGAACACTGAAGCTTTCTTT. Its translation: CASSLGAANTEAFF.

This CDR3 reads CSVAVDIQYF. For the CDR3, the DNA is TGCAGCGTTGCAGTGGACATTCAGTACTTC. The genes are TRBV29-1 and TRBJ2-4, with D unresolved. Trimming stripped 4 bases from V and 8 bases from J, with 6 bases between. Germline loops: CDR1 SQVTM, CDR2 ANQGSEA. This CDR3 region has 10 residues.

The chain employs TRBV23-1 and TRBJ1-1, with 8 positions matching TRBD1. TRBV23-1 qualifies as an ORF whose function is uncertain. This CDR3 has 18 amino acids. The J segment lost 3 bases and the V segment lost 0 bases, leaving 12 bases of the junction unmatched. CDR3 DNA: TGCGCCAGCAGTCAATCTGTCGGAGGACAGGGACATTACACTGAAGCTTTCTTT. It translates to CASSQSVGGQGHYTEAFF.

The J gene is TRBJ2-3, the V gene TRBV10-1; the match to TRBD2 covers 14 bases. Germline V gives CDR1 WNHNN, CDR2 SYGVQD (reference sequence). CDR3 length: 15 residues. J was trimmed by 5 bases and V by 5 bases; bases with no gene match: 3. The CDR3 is CASSPGLAGEDTQYF. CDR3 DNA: TGCGCCAGCAGTCCGGGACTAGCGGGAGAAGATACGCAGTATTTT.

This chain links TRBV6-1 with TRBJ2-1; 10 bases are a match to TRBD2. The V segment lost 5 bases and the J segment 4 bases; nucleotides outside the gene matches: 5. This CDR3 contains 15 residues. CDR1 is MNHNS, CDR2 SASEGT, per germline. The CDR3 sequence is CASSRTSGKYNEQFF. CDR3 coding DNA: TGTGCCAGCAGTCGGACTAGCGGAAAGTACAATGAGCAGTTCTTC.

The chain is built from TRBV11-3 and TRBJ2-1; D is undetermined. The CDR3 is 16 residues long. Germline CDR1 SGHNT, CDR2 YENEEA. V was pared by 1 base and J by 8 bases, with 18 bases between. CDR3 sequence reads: CASSLGSRFESDEQFF. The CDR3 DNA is TGTGCCAGCAGCTTAGGGTCCCGGTTTGAGTCGGATGAGCAGTTCTTC.

As DNA, the CDR3 is TGTGCCAGCAGCTTAGAAGGACTAGCGGGGCCGACCCAGTACTTC. Translated: CASSLEGLAGPTQYF. V and J are TRBV7-9 and TRBJ2-5, with 12 bases aligning to TRBD2. Germline lookup yields CDR1 SEHNR and CDR2 FQNEAQ (reference sequence). This CDR3 has 15 amino acids. The ends lost 1 base at V and 7 bases at J; junction bases unmatched: 4.

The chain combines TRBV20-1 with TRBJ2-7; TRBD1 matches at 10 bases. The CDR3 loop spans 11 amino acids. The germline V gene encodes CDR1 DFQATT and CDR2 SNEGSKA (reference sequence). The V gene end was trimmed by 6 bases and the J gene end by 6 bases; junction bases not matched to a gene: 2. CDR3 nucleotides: TGCAGTGCCAGGACAGGGGGCGAGCAGTACTTC. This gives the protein CSARTGGEQYF.

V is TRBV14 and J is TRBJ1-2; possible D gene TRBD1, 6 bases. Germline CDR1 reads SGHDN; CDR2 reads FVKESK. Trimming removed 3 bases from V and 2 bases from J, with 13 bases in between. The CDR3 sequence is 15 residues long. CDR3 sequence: CASSQEFTGNYGYTF. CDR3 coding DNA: TGTGCCAGCAGCCAGGAATTCACAGGGAACTATGGCTACACCTTC.

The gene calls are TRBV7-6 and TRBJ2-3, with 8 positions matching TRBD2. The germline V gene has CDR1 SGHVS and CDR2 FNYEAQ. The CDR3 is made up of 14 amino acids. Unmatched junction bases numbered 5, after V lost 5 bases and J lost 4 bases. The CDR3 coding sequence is TGTGCCAGCAGCGAAAGCGGGGGCGCAGATACGCAGTATTTT. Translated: CASSESGGADTQYF.

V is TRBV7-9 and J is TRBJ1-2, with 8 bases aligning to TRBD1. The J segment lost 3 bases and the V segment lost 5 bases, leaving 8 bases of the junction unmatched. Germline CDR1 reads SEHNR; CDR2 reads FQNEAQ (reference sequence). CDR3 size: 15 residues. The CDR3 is CASSVGQGRDYGYTF. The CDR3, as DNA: TGTGCCAGCAGCGTAGGACAGGGTCGGGACTATGGCTACACCTTC.

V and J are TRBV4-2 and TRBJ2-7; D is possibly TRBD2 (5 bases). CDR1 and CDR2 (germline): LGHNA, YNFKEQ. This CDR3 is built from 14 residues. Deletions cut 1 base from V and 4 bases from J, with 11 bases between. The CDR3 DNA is TGTGCCAGCAGCCAAGGGGGAGTGGGATACGAGCAGTACTTC. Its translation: CASSQGGVGYEQYF.

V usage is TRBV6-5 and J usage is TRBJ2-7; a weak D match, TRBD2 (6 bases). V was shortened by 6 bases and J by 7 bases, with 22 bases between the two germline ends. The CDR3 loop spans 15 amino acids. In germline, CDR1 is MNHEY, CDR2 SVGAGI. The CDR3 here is CASRRGRSPSKEQYF. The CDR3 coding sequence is TGTGCCAGCAGGCGGGGCAGGTCCCCCTCGAAGGAGCAGTACTTC.

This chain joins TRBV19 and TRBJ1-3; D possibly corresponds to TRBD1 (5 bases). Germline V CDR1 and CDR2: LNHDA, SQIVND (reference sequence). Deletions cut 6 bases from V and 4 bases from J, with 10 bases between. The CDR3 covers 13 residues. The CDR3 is CASRGGNGNTIYF. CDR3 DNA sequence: TGTGCCAGTAGGGGGGGAAACGGAAACACCATATATTTT.

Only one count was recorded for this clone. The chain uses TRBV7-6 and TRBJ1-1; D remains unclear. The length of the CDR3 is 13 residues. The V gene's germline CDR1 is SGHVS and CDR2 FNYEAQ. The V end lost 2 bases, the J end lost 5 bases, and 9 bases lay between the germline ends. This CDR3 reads CASSLTTGTEAFF. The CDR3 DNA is TGTGCCAGCAGCTTAACCACGGGTACTGAAGCTTTCTTT. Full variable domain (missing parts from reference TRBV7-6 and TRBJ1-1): GAGVSQSPRYKVTKRGQDVALRCDPISGHVSLYWYRQALGQGPEFLTYFNYEAQQDKSGLPNDRFSAERPEGSISTLTIQRTEQRDSAMYRCASSLTTGTEAFFGQGTRLTVV.

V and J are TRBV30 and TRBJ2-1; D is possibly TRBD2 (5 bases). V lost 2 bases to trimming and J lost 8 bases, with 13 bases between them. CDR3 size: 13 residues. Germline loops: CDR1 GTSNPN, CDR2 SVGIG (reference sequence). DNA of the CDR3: TGTGCCTGGAGTTTGCTAGCCGGCCATGAGCAGTTCTTC. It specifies CAWSLLAGHEQFF.

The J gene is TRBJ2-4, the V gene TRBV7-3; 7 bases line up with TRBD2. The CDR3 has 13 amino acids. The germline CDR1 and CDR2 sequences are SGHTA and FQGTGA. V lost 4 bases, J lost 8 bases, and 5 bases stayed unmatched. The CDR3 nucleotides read TGTGCCAGCAGCTCGACTGGGGGGGACATTCAGTACTTC. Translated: CASSSTGGDIQYF. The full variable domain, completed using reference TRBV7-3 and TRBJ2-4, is GAGVSQTPSNKVTEKGKYVELRCDPISGHTALYWYRQSLGQGPEFLIYFQGTGAADDSGLPNDRFFAVRPEGSVSTLKIQRTERGDSAVYLCASSSTGGDIQYFGAGTRLSVL.

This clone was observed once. The CDR3 is CASRSQGALPYEQYF. CDR3 nucleotide sequence: TGTGCCAGCAGATCACAGGGGGCGCTTCCCTACGAGCAGTACTTC. The chain carries TRBV6-1 and TRBJ2-7; 9 positions agree with TRBD1. J gave up 2 bases and V 6 bases, and 8 bases lay outside the gene matches. Germline CDR1 reads MNHNS; CDR2 reads SASEGT. The CDR3 loop spans 15 amino acids.

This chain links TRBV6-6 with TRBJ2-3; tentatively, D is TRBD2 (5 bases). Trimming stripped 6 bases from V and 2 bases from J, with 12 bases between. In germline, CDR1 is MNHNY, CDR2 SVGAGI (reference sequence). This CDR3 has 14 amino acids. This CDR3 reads CASSSQRTTDTQYF. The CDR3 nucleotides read TGTGCCAGCAGCTCACAGCGGACCACAGATACGCAGTATTTT.

The chain's CDR3 is CASSEGSGSGEQYF. CDR3 nucleotides: TGTGCCAGCAGCGAGGGTAGCGGGAGTGGCGAGCAGTACTTC. The rearrangement links TRBV9 to TRBJ2-7; the match to TRBD2 covers 9 bases. This CDR3 comprises 14 residues. The ends lost 3 bases at V and 6 bases at J; junction bases unmatched: 7. CDR1 is SGDLS and CDR2 is YYNGEE in the germline V gene.

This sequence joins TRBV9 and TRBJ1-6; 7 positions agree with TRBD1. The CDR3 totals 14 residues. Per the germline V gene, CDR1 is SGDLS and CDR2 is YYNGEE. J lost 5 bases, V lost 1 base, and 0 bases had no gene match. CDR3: CASSVTGDNSPLHF. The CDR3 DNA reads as TGTGCCAGCAGCGTAACAGGGGATAATTCACCCCTCCACTTT. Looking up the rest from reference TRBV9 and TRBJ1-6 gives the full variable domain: DSGVTQTPKHLITATGQRVTLRCSPRSGDLSVYWYQQSLDQGLQFLIQYYNGEERAKGNILERFSAQQFPDLHSELNLSSLELGDSALYFCASSVTGDNSPLHFGNGTRLTVT.

The CDR3 is CASSPENSGNTIYF. The CDR3 DNA reads as TGTGCCAGCTCACCGGAGAACTCTGGAAACACCATATATTTT. This rearrangement joins TRBV18 to TRBJ1-3, with D hard to call. CDR3 length equals 14 residues. V was cut by 3 bases and J by 0 bases, with 6 bases left in between. Germline V gene sequence: CDR1 KGHSH, CDR2 LQKENI.

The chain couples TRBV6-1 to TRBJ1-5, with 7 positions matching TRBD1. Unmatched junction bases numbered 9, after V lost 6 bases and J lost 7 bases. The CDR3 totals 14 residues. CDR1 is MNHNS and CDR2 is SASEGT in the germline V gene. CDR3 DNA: TGTGCCAGCAGCCGACAGGGACTGGGACAGCCCCAGCATTTT. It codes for CASSRQGLGQPQHF.

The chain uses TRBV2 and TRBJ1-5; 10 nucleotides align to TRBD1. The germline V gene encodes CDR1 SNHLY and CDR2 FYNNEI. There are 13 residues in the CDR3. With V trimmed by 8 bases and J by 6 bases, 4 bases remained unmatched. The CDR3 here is CASGGQGSQPQHF. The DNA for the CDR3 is TGTGCCAGCGGGGGACAGGGGAGTCAGCCCCAGCATTTT.

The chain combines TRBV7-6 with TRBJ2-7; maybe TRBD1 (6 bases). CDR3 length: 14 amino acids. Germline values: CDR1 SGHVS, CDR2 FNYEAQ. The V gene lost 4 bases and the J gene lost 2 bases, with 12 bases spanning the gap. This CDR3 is CASSSNRATYEQYF. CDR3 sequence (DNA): TGTGCCAGCAGCTCTAACAGGGCTACCTACGAGCAGTACTTC.

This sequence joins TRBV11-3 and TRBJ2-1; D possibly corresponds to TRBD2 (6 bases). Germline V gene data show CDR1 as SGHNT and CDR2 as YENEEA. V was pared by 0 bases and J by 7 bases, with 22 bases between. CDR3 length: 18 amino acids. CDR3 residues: CASSLEMVTGTGSNEQFF. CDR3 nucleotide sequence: TGTGCCAGCAGCTTAGAGATGGTGACCGGGACTGGGAGTAATGAGCAGTTCTTC.